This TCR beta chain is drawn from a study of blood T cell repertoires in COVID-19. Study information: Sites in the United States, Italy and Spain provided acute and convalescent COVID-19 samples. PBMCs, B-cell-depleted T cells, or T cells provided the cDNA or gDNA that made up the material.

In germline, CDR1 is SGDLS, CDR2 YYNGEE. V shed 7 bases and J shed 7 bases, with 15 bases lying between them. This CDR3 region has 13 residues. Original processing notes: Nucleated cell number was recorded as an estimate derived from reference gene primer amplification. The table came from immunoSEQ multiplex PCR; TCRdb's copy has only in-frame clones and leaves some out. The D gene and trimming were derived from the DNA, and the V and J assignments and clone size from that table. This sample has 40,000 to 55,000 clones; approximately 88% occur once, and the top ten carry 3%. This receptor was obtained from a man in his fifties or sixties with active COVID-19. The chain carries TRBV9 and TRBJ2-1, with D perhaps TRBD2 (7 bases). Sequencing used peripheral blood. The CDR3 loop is CASDRGAGNEQFF. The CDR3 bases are TGTGCCAGCGATCGGGGGGCCGGGAATGAGCAGTTCTTC.